These 2 T cell receptor beta chains were all obtained from the same sample, sequenced in a study of cytomegalovirus exposure and HLA in healthy donors (dated by TCRdb to about 2017). The library was generated by the immunoSEQ multiplex PCR assay. A mixture of 60 forward primers for TCR Vbeta segments and 13 reverse primers for TCR Jbeta segments was used in the multiplex PCR. TCRdb stores this immuneACCESS table with in-frame sequences only. Part of the clones is absent; in the studies checked, under half of the shortfall reflects unresolved V genes, and no reason is known for the rest. The table for this sample records around 26,000 clones. Roughly 18% of the sample is in the top ten clones. Sequences were obtained from PBMCs. These receptors came from a male donor in good health and CMV-seropositive.

The chain carries TRBV5-5 and TRBJ1-5, with a tentative D call TRBD1 (5 bases). CDR3 length: 14 residues. With 3 bases removed from V and 5 bases from J, the gap between germline ends came to 12 bases. Looked up from germline, CDR1 is SGHKS and CDR2 is YYEKEE (reference sequence). Written as DNA, the CDR3 is TGTGCCAGCAGCTCTCAGGGATTCGATCAGCCCCAGCATTTT. Its translation: CASSSQGFDQPQHF.

The CDR3 DNA is TGCGCCAGCAGCCAAGATGGGGGGAGGGAGCAGTACTTC. It codes for CASSQDGGREQYF. The chain has TRBV4-1 and TRBJ2-7, with D possibly being TRBD2 (6 bases). The CDR3 runs 13 residues. Trimming stripped 0 bases from V and 7 bases from J, with 10 bases between. In germline, CDR1 is MGHRA, CDR2 YSYEKL.